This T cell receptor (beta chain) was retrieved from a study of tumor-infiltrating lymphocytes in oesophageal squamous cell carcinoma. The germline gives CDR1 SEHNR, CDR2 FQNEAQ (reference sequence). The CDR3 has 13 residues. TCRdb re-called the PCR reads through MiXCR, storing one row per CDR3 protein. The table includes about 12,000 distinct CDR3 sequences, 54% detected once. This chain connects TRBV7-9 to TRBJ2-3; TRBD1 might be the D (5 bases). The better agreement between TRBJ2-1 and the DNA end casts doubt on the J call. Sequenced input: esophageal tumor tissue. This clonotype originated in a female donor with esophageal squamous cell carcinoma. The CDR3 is CASSFQIRTEQFF. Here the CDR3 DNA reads TGTGCCAGCAGCTTCCAGATAAGGACAGAGCAGTTCTTC.